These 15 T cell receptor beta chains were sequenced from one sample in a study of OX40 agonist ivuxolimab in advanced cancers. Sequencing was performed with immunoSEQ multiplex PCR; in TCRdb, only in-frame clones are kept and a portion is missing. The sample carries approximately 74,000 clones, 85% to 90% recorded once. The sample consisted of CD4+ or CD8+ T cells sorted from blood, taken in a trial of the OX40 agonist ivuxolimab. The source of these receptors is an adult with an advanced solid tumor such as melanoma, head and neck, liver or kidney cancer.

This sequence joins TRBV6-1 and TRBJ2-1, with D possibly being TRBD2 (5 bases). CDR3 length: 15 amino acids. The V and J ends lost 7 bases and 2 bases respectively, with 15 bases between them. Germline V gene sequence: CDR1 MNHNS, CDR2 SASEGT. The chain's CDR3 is CASKIERQPYNEQFF. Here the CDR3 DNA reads TGTGCCAGCAAGATAGAGCGGCAGCCCTACAATGAGCAGTTCTTC.

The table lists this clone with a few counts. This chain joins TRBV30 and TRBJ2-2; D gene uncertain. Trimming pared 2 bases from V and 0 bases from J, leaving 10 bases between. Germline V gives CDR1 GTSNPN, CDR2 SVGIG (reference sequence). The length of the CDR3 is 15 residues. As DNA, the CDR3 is TGTGCCTGGAGTCGAGAGACGGCGAACACCGGGGAGCTGTTTTTT. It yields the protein CAWSRETANTGELFF.

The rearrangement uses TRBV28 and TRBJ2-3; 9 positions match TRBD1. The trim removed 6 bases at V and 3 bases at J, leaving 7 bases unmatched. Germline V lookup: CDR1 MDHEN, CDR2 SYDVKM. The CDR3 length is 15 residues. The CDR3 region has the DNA TGTGCCAGCAGCGCTTGGGGACAGGGAACAGATACGCAGTATTTT. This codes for CASSAWGQGTDTQYF.

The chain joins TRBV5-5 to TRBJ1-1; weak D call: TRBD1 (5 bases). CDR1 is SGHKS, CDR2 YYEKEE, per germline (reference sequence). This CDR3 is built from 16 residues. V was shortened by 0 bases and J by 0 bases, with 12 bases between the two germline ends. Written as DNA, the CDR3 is TGTGCCAGCAGCTTGGCCCCGGGAGGGGTGAACACTGAAGCTTTCTTT. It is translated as CASSLAPGGVNTEAFF.

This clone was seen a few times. The CDR3 DNA reads TGTGCCAGCGCCCTGGACATACATAATTCACCCCTCCACTTT. Amino acid sequence: CASALDIHNSPLHF. The chain recombines TRBV2 with TRBJ1-6; TRBD1 might be the D (5 bases). Trimming took off 8 bases at V and 5 bases at J, with 13 bases between the two ends. Per the germline V gene, CDR1 is SNHLY and CDR2 is FYNNEI. This CDR3 comprises 14 residues.

CDR3 sequence: CASSQGDGGIYEQYF. In nucleotides, the CDR3 is TGTGCCAGCAGCCAAGGGGATGGTGGGATTTACGAGCAGTACTTC. The V call is TRBV14, the J call TRBJ2-7; unclear D gene. In germline, CDR1 is SGHDN, CDR2 FVKESK. The CDR3 totals 15 residues. With 1 base removed from V and 4 bases from J, the gap between germline ends came to 14 bases.

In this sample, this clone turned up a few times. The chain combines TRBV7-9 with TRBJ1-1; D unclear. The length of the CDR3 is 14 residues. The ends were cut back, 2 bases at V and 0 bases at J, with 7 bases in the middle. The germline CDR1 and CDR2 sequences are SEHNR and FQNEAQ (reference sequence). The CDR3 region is CASSLQALNTEAFF. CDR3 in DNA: TGTGCCAGCAGCTTACAGGCCCTGAACACTGAAGCTTTCTTT.

The CDR3: CASSQDRFAMNYGYTF. For the CDR3, the DNA is TGCGCCAGCAGCCAGGACAGGTTCGCTATGAACTATGGCTACACCTTC. V is TRBV5-1 and J is TRBJ1-2; 7 bases align to TRBD1. CDR1 is SGHRS and CDR2 is YFSETQ in the germline V gene. With V trimmed by 4 bases and J by 2 bases, 11 bases remained unmatched. The CDR3 is 16 residues long. Full variable domain (rest looked up from reference TRBV5-1 and TRBJ1-2): KAGVTQTPRYLIKTRGQQVTLSCSPISGHRSVSWYQQTPGQGLQFLFEYFSETQRNKGNFPGRFSGRQFSNSRSEMNVSTLELGDSALYLCASSQDRFAMNYGYTFGSGTRLTVV.

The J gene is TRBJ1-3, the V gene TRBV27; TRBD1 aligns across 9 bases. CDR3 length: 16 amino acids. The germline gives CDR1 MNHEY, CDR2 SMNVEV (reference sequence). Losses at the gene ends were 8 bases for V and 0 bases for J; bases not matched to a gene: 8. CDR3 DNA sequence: TGTGCCAGCCGATCTTTGACAGGGGGCTCTGGAAACACCATATATTTT. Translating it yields CASRSLTGGSGNTIYF.

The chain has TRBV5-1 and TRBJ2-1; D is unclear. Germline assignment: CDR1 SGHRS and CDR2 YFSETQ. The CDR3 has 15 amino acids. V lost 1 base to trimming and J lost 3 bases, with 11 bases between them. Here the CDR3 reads CASSLMPESYNEQFF. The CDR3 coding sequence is TGCGCCAGCAGCTTGATGCCGGAGAGCTACAATGAGCAGTTCTTC. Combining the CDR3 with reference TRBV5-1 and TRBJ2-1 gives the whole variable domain KAGVTQTPRYLIKTRGQQVTLSCSPISGHRSVSWYQQTPGQGLQFLFEYFSETQRNKGNFPGRFSGRQFSNSRSEMNVSTLELGDSALYLCASSLMPESYNEQFFGPGTRLTVL.

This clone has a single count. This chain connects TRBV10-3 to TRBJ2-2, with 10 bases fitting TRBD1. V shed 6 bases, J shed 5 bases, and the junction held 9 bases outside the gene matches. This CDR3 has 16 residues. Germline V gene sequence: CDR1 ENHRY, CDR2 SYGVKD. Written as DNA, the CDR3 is TGTGCCATCAGCCTCCATGGGACAGGGGAAACCGGGGAGCTGTTTTTT. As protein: CAISLHGTGETGELFF.

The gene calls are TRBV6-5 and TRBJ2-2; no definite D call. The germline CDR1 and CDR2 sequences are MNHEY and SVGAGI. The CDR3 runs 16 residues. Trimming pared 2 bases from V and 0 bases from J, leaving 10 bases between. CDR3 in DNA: TGTGCCAGCAGTTACCTAAGACCGGCGAACACCGGGGAGCTGTTTTTT. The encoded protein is CASSYLRPANTGELFF.

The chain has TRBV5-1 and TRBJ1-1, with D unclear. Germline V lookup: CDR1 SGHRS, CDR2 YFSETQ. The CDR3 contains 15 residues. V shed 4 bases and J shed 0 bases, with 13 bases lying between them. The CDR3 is CASSRGGGLNTEAFF. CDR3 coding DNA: TGCGCCAGCAGCCGGGGTGGAGGGCTGAACACTGAAGCTTTCTTT.

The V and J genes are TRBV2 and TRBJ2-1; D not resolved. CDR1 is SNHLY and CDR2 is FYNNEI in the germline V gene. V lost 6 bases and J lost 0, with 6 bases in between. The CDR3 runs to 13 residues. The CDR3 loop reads CASRKSSYNEQFF. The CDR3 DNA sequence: TGTGCCAGCAGGAAGAGCTCCTACAATGAGCAGTTCTTC.

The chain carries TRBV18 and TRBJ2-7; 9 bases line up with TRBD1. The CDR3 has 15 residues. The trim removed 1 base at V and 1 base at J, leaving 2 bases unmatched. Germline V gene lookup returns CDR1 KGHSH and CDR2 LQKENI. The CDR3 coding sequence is TGTGCCAGCTCACCACTCGGGACAGGGTCCTACGAGCAGTACTTC. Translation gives CASSPLGTGSYEQYF.